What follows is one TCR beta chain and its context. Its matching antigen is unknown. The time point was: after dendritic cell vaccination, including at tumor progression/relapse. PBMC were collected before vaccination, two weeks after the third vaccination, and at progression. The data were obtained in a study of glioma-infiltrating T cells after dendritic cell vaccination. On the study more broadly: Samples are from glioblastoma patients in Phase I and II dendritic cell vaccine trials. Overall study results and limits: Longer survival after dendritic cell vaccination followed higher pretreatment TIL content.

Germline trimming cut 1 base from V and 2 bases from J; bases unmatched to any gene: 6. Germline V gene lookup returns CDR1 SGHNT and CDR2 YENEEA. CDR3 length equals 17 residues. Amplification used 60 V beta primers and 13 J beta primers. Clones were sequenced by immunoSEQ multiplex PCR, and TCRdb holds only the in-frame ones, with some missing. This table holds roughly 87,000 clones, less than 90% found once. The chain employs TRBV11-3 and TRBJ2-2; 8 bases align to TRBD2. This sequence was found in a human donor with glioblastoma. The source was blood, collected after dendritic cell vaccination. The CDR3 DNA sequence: TGTGCCAGCAGCTTAGGGTTAGCGGGGACAAACACCGGGGAGCTGTTTTTT. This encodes CASSLGLAGTNTGELFF. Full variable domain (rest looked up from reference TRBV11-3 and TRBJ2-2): EAGVVQSPRYKIIEKKQPVAFWCNPISGHNTLYWYLQNLGQGPELLIRYENEEAVDDSQLPKDRFSAERLKGVDSTLKIQPAELGDSAVYLCASSLGLAGTNTGELFFGEGSRLTVL.